Shown below are 30 T cell receptor beta chains from a single sample sequenced in a study of T cells after yellow fever vaccination. TCRdb ran MiXCR on the 5' RACE reads and lists one entry per CDR3 protein. The repertoire has hundreds of thousands of distinct CDR3 sequences, around an eighth of them found once; the top ten carry about 14%. Source: PBMCs, taken on the day of the yellow fever booster vaccination. These TCRs come from a man aged 25 to 40 who received the YFV17D yellow fever vaccine.

The V and J genes are TRBV20-1 and TRBJ1-1; D perhaps matches TRBD1 (5 bases). V dropped 0 bases and J dropped 7 bases, with 18 bases sitting between them. Germline values: CDR1 DFQATT, CDR2 SNEGSKA (reference sequence). The CDR3 has 15 amino acids. The CDR3: CSAREWAQGSVEAFF. For the CDR3, the DNA is TGCAGTGCTAGAGAGTGGGCCCAGGGCTCAGTTGAAGCTTTCTTT.

This clonotype was found a few times. The J gene is TRBJ2-4, the V gene TRBV24-1; D remains ambiguous. Per germline, CDR1 KGHDR and CDR2 SFDVKD. The CDR3 totals 16 residues. V gave up 3 bases and J gave up 5 bases, with 16 bases separating them. The DNA of the CDR3 is TGTGCCACCAGTGATGGACGGTACCCCTCCCAAAACATTCAGTACTTC. It codes for CATSDGRYPSQNIQYF.

This clonotype has a handful of counts. V gene TRBV15 combines with J gene TRBJ2-3; 10 bases agree with TRBD2. CDR1 and CDR2 from the germline V gene are LNHNV and YYDKDF (reference sequence). V trimming: 1 base; J trimming: 4 bases; junction bases outside the gene matches: 2. There are 15 residues in the CDR3. The CDR3 DNA follows: TGTGCCACCAGCAGAGTGGGGACTAGCGCAGATACGCAGTATTTT. Amino acid sequence: CATSRVGTSADTQYF.

This clonotype came up many times. The chain links TRBV12-3 or TRBV12-4 to TRBJ2-1; possibly TRBD1 for D (5 bases). Trimming removed 7 bases from V and 1 base from J, with 14 bases in between. The CDR3 is 15 amino acids. Here the CDR3 DNA reads TGTGCCAGCATCTTAGGGCAGGGATCCTACAATGAGCAGTTCTTC. Protein: CASILGQGSYNEQFF.

This clonotype was picked up a small number of times. The V gene is TRBV7-6, the J gene TRBJ2-3; TRBD2 is a possible D gene (5 bases). Trimming took off 2 bases at V and 4 bases at J, with 19 bases between the two ends. Per germline, CDR1 SGHVS and CDR2 FNYEAQ. The CDR3 length is 17 residues. In DNA form, the CDR3 reads TGTGCCAGCAGCTTACAAGGACCCTCCACCGGGGCAGATACGCAGTATTTT. It translates to CASSLQGPSTGADTQYF.

This clonotype was observed at least ten times. The chain employs TRBV20-1 and TRBJ2-1; possible D gene TRBD2, 6 bases. CDR3 size: 13 residues. The V end lost 3 bases, the J end lost 0 bases, and 6 bases lay between the germline ends. CDR1 DFQATT and CDR2 SNEGSKA come from the germline V gene (reference sequence). CDR3 DNA sequence: TGCAGTGCTAGCGGGAGCTCCTACAATGAGCAGTTCTTC. Translation: CSASGSSYNEQFF.

V is TRBV15 and J is TRBJ2-1; TRBD2 aligns across 13 bases. V was clipped by 5 bases and J by 2 bases; unmatched bases: 9. Germline V gene lookup returns CDR1 LNHNV and CDR2 YYDKDF (reference sequence). The CDR3 extends over 18 amino acids. CDR3 loop: CATSGGTSGAAAYNEQFF. The CDR3 nucleotides read TGTGCCACCAGCGGGGGGACTAGCGGGGCAGCGGCCTACAATGAGCAGTTCTTC.

A word on this clonotype: A much larger clonotype is one base distant, so this may be a read error. The chain combines TRBV7-2 with TRBJ2-7, with D unclear. V was cut by 5 bases and J by 2 bases, with 4 bases left in between. Germline V gives CDR1 SGHTA, CDR2 FQGNSA. The CDR3 length is 11 residues. This CDR3 reads CASSPTYEQYF. Written as DNA, the CDR3 is TGTGCCAGCAGCCCGACCTACGAGCAGTACTTC. Full variable domain (rest looked up from reference TRBV7-2 and TRBJ2-7): GAGVSQSPSNKVTEKGKDVELRCDPISGHTALYWYRQSLGQGLEFLIYFQGNSAPDKSGLPSDRFSAERTGGSVSTLTIQRTQQEDSAVYLCASSPTYEQYFGPGTRLTVT.

This clonotype has just a few counts. The gene calls are TRBV7-9 and TRBJ2-3; no reliable D call. V was trimmed by 5 bases and J by 0 bases, leaving 12 bases between them. The V gene's germline CDR1 is SEHNR and CDR2 FQNEAQ (reference sequence). CDR3 size: 15 residues. DNA for the CDR3: TGTGCCAGCAGCAGCAGGTTTTCTAGCACAGATACGCAGTATTTT. It is translated as CASSSRFSSTDTQYF.

V usage is TRBV5-4 and J usage is TRBJ2-1, with 8 bases aligning to TRBD2. Trimming at V came to 6 bases and at J to 7 bases, leaving 9 bases not matched to a gene. This CDR3 comprises 14 residues. CDR1 and CDR2 from the germline V gene are SGHNT and YYREEE (reference sequence). The CDR3 loop reads CASTVAGGGNEQFF. The CDR3 DNA sequence: TGTGCCAGCACTGTGGCGGGAGGAGGGAATGAGCAGTTCTTC. The variable domain in full, with the rest retrieved from reference TRBV5-4 and TRBJ2-1, is ETGVTQSPTHLIKTRGQQVTLRCSSQSGHNTVSWYQQALGQGPQFIFQYYREEENGRGNFPPRFSGLQFPNYSSELNVNALELDDSALYLCASTVAGGGNEQFFGPGTRLTVL.

This clonotype was detected a few times. V usage is TRBV7-9 and J usage is TRBJ1-2, with 7 bases lining up with TRBD1. This CDR3 spans 15 amino acids. The J segment lost 2 bases and the V segment lost 2 bases, leaving 5 bases of the junction unmatched. The germline CDR1 and CDR2 sequences are SEHNR and FQNEAQ (reference sequence). In nucleotides, the CDR3 is TGTGCCAGCAGCTTAACAGGGGCCGACAACTATGGCTACACCTTC. Translated: CASSLTGADNYGYTF.

V is TRBV28 and J is TRBJ2-1, with D uncertain. Germline lookup yields CDR1 MDHEN and CDR2 SYDVKM. This CDR3 has 15 residues. V lost 3 bases and J 9 bases, leaving 18 bases between the germline ends. The CDR3 region has the DNA TGTGCCAGCAGTTTGTCATCGGTGGGTCGGGTTGAGCAGTTCTTC. Encoded protein: CASSLSSVGRVEQFF.

V and J are TRBV3-1 and TRBJ2-1, with 10 bases that match TRBD2. V dropped 3 bases and J dropped 5; count of bases not matched to a gene: 10. The length of the CDR3 is 17 residues. The germline CDR1 and CDR2 sequences are LGHDT and YNNKEL (reference sequence). The CDR3 sequence is CASSQFLGAGGDNEQFF. Here the CDR3 DNA reads TGTGCCAGCAGCCAGTTCCTCGGAGCGGGAGGGGACAATGAGCAGTTCTTC.

The V call is TRBV5-1, the J call TRBJ2-7; the D gene is possibly TRBD2 (5 bases). V lost 1 base and J 2 bases, leaving 10 bases between the germline ends. The germline CDR1 and CDR2 sequences are SGHRS and YFSETQ. CDR3 length: 14 amino acids. Here the CDR3 reads CASSLRELTYEQYF. The CDR3 DNA sequence: TGCGCCAGCAGCTTGAGGGAGTTGACCTACGAGCAGTACTTC.

The sample holds a few counts of this clonotype. This chain connects TRBV6-5 to TRBJ2-3; 14 bases line up with TRBD2. This CDR3 is built from 18 residues. The germline gives CDR1 MNHEY, CDR2 SVGAGI. J was trimmed by 4 bases and V by 6 bases; bases with no gene match: 12. CDR3 residues: CASSRTSTSGGAADTQYF. For the CDR3, the DNA is TGTGCCAGCAGCCGAACCTCGACTAGCGGGGGGGCGGCAGATACGCAGTATTTT.

The chain recombines TRBV11-1 with TRBJ2-1; 14 nucleotides match TRBD2. The germline V gene encodes CDR1 SGHAT and CDR2 FQDESV (reference sequence). The CDR3 loop spans 18 amino acids. Unmatched junction bases numbered 6, after V lost 5 bases and J lost 0 bases. CDR3 DNA sequence: TGTGCCAGCAGCCCTGGGGGACTAGCGGGAGACTCCTACAATGAGCAGTTCTTC. Translated, it gives CASSPGGLAGDSYNEQFF.

This clonotype turned up a few times. The chain employs TRBV18 and TRBJ2-1; TRBD2 matches at 10 bases. The germline V gene has CDR1 KGHSH and CDR2 LQKENI. V was pared by 2 bases and J by 7 bases, with 5 bases of the junction left unmatched. CDR3 length equals 15 residues. The CDR3 loop is CASSPMGLAINEQFF. In DNA, the CDR3 is TGTGCCAGCTCACCAATGGGACTAGCGATAAATGAGCAGTTCTTC.

The table lists this clonotype with a few counts. The rearrangement joins TRBV20-1 to TRBJ2-1; 7 bases match TRBD2. Germline lookup yields CDR1 DFQATT and CDR2 SNEGSKA (reference sequence). This CDR3 is 15 amino acids long. V was pared by 5 bases and J by 0 bases, with 7 bases of the junction left unmatched. The CDR3 loop is CSARERGRSYNEQFF. In DNA, the CDR3 is TGCAGTGCTCGGGAGCGGGGACGCTCCTACAATGAGCAGTTCTTC.

This clonotype has only a few counts. This sequence joins TRBV5-1 and TRBJ1-1, with 7 bases identical to TRBD1. This CDR3 contains 14 residues. The J segment lost 5 bases and the V segment lost 4 bases, leaving 8 bases of the junction unmatched. The V gene's germline CDR1 is SGHRS and CDR2 YFSETQ. In DNA form, the CDR3 reads TGCGCCAGCAGCGGAAAGACAGGGAAGACTGAAGCTTTCTTT. Translating gives CASSGKTGKTEAFF.

This clonotype was detected a few times. The V and J genes are TRBV7-8 and TRBJ2-1; the D gene is possibly TRBD2 (5 bases). V lost 6 bases to trimming and J lost 5 bases, with 14 bases between them. The CDR3 has 14 amino acids. Per the germline V gene, CDR1 is SGHVS and CDR2 is FQNEAQ. The CDR3 region has the DNA TGTGCCAGCAGGCGGCGGGCTTTGGACAATGAGCAGTTCTTC. It codes for CASRRRALDNEQFF.

The CDR3 loop is CSAADKASYEQYF. CDR3 coding DNA: TGCAGTGCAGCCGACAAGGCTTCCTACGAGCAGTACTTC. The chain has TRBV20-1 and TRBJ2-7, with unresolved D. Trimming removed 6 bases at V and 1 base at J, with 13 bases between. The CDR3 loop spans 13 amino acids. Per the germline V gene, CDR1 is DFQATT and CDR2 is SNEGSKA (reference sequence).

The chain uses TRBV10-3 and TRBJ1-4; the D is unclear. V was clipped by 0 bases and J by 7 bases, with 9 bases between them. CDR3 size: 14 residues. Looked up from germline, CDR1 is ENHRY and CDR2 is SYGVKD. CDR3: CAISESVIVEKLFF. The CDR3 bases are TGTGCCATCAGTGAGTCTGTGATTGTTGAAAAACTGTTTTTT.

The chain has TRBV7-9 and TRBJ2-2; possibly TRBD1 or TRBD2 for D (5 bases each). V was trimmed by 5 bases and J by 1 base, leaving 11 bases between them. Germline V gene data show CDR1 as SEHNR and CDR2 as FQNEAQ (reference sequence). This CDR3 is built from 15 residues. For the CDR3, the DNA is TGTGCCAGCAGCCGAGGGGAGTTGAACACCGGGGAGCTGTTTTTT. It translates to CASSRGELNTGELFF.

The sample holds a few counts of this clonotype. The chain couples TRBV7-2 to TRBJ2-2; tentative D call: TRBD2 (6 bases). This CDR3 is built from 16 residues. V dropped 1 base and J dropped 3 bases, with 12 bases sitting between them. CDR1 and CDR2 (germline): SGHTA, FQGNSA. CDR3 nucleotide sequence: TGTGCCAGCAGCTTAGAAGGCGGGGCGCACACCGGGGAGCTGTTTTTT. It codes for CASSLEGGAHTGELFF.

This clonotype was picked up a small number of times. CDR3 residues: CASSLQGGAYEQYF. CDR3 DNA: TGTGCCAGCAGTTTACAGGGAGGGGCCTACGAGCAGTACTTC. This chain links TRBV6-2 or TRBV6-3 with TRBJ2-7; D may be TRBD2 (7 bases). Germline V gene data show CDR1 as MNHEY and CDR2 as SVGEGT. Trimming stripped 4 bases from V and 2 bases from J, with 12 bases between. The CDR3 contains 14 residues.

This clonotype was counted between two and nine times. The CDR3 region has the DNA TGTGCCAGCAGTTCCTCTACTAGCGTCGAGCAGTACTTC. As protein: CASSSSTSVEQYF. The chain has TRBV27 and TRBJ2-7, with TRBD2 matching 7 bases. After removal of 4 bases from V and 6 bases from J, the junction contained 6 bases not matched to a gene. This CDR3 comprises 13 residues. CDR1 and CDR2 (germline): MNHEY, SMNVEV (reference sequence).

The chain links TRBV7-8 to TRBJ2-5; D uncertain. V gave up 0 bases and J gave up 2 bases, with 10 bases separating them. Germline V gene lookup returns CDR1 SGHVS and CDR2 FQNEAQ. This CDR3 contains 15 residues. CDR3 in amino acids: CASSLALLGQETQYF. DNA of the CDR3: TGTGCCAGCAGCTTAGCGTTGTTGGGGCAAGAGACCCAGTACTTC.

In its sample, this clonotype was seen many times. The chain recombines TRBV29-1 with TRBJ2-5; possibly TRBD2 for D (5 bases). CDR3 size: 12 residues. Germline values: CDR1 SQVTM, CDR2 ANQGSEA. Trimming removed 4 bases at V and 5 bases at J, with 11 bases between. Written as DNA, the CDR3 is TGCAGCGTTGCTTCCGGGGATGAGACCCAGTACTTC. Residues: CSVASGDETQYF.

This clonotype has more than one count but fewer than ten. The CDR3 sequence: CAIRRDRGQETQYF. The CDR3, as DNA: TGTGCCATCAGACGGGACAGGGGACAAGAGACCCAGTACTTC. This chain links TRBV10-3 with TRBJ2-5; 10 bases line up with TRBD1. V trimming: 6 bases; J trimming: 2 bases; junction bases outside the gene matches: 3. The CDR3 spans 14 residues. Germline V CDR1 and CDR2: ENHRY, SYGVKD.

V is TRBV28 and J is TRBJ2-1; unclear D gene. The V end lost 0 bases, the J end lost 9 bases, and 9 bases lay between the germline ends. The germline V gene has CDR1 MDHEN and CDR2 SYDVKM. The CDR3 spans 13 residues. The CDR3 sequence is CASSLWSRSEQFF. The CDR3 nucleotides are TGTGCCAGCAGTTTATGGAGCCGGTCTGAGCAGTTCTTC.